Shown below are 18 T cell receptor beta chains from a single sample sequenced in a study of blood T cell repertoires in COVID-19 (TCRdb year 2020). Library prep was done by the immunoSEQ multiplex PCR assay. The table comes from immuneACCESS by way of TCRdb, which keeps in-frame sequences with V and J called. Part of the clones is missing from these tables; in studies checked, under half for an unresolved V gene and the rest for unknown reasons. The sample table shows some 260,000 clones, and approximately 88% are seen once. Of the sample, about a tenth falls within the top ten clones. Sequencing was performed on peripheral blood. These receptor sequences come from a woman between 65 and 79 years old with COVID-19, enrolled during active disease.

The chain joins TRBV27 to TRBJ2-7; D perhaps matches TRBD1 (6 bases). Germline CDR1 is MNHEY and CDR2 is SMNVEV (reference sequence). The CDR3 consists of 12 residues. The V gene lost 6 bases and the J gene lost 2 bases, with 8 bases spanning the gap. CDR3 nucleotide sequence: TGTGCCAGCAGCAGGGGCCCCTACGAGCAGTACTTC. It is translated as CASSRGPYEQYF.

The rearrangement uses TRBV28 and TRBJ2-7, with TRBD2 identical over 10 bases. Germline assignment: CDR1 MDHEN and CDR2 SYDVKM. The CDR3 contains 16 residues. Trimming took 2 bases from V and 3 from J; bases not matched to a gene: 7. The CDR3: CASSLGLAGEIYEQYF. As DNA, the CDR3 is TGTGCCAGCAGTTTAGGGCTAGCGGGAGAGATCTACGAGCAGTACTTC. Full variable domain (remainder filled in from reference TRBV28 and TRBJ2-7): DVKVTQSSRYLVKRTGEKVFLECVQDMDHENMFWYRQDPGLGLRLIYFSYDVKMKEKGDIPEGYSVSREKKERFSLILESASTNQTSMYLCASSLGLAGEIYEQYFGPGTRLTVT.

For the CDR3, the DNA is TGTGCCAGCAGTGAACCACAGGGACGCGGCTACACCTTC. This translates into CASSEPQGRGYTF. This chain joins TRBV6-1 and TRBJ1-2; D possibly corresponds to TRBD1 (6 bases). Germline V gene lookup returns CDR1 MNHNS and CDR2 SASEGT. This CDR3 contains 13 residues. V gave up 2 bases and J gave up 8 bases, with 12 bases separating them.

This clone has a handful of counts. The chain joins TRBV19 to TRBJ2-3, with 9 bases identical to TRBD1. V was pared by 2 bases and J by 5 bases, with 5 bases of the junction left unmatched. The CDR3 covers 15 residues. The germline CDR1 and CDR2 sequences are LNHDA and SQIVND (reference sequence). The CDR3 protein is CASSITDRGGDTQYF. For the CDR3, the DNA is TGTGCCAGTAGTATAACGGACAGGGGCGGAGATACGCAGTATTTT.

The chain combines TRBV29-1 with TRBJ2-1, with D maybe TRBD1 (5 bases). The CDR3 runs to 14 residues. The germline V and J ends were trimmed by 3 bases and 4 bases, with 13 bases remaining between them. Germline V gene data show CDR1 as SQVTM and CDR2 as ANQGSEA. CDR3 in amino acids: CSVEVGRDYNEQFF. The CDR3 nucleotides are TGCAGCGTTGAGGTGGGCAGGGATTACAATGAGCAGTTCTTC.

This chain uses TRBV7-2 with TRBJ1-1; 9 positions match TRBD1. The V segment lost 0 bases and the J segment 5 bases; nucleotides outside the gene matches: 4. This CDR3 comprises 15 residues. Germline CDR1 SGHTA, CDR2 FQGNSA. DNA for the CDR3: TGTGCCAGCAGCTTAGCACAGGGGGCGCGGACTGAAGCTTTCTTT. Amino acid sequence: CASSLAQGARTEAFF.

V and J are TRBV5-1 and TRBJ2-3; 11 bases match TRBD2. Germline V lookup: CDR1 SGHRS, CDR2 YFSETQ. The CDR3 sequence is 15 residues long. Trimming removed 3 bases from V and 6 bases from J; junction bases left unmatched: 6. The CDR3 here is CASSSLAGGGDTQYF. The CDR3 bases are TGCGCCAGCAGCTCTCTAGCGGGAGGTGGGGATACGCAGTATTTT.

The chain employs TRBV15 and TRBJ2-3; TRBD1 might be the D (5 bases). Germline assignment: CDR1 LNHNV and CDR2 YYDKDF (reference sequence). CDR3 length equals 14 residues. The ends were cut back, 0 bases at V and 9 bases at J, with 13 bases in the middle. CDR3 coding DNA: TGTGCCACCAGCAGAGATCCAGGGCGAGGAACGCAGTATTTT. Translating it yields CATSRDPGRGTQYF.

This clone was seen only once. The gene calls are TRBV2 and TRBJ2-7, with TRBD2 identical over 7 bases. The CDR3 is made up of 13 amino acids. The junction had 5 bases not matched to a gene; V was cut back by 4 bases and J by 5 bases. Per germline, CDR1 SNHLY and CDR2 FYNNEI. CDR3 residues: CASSVGLVNEQYF. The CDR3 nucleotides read TGTGCCAGCAGTGTAGGACTAGTCAACGAGCAGTACTTC.

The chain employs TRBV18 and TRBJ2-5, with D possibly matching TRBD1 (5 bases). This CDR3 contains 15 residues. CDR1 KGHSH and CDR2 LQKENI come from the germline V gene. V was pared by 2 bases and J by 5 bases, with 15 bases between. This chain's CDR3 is CASSPTQASLETQYF. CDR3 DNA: TGTGCCAGCTCACCAACACAGGCGTCTTTGGAGACCCAGTACTTC. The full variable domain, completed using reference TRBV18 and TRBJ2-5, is NAGVMQNPRHLVRRRGQEARLRCSPMKGHSHVYWYRQLPEEGLKFMVYLQKENIIDESGMPKERFSAEFPKEGPSILRIQQVVRGDSAAYFCASSPTQASLETQYFGPGTRLLVL.

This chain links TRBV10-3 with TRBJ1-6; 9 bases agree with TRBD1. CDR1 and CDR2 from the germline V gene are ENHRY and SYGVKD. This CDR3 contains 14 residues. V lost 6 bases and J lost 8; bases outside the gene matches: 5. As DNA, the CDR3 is TGTGCCATCAGCGAGGGACAGGGAGATTCACCCCTCCACTTT. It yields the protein CAISEGQGDSPLHF.

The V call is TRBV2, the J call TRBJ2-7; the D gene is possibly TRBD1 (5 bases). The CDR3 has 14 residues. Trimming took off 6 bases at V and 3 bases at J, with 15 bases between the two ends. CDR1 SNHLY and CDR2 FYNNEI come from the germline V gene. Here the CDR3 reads CASSQMQGNYEQYF. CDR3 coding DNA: TGTGCCAGCAGCCAAATGCAGGGAAACTACGAGCAGTACTTC.

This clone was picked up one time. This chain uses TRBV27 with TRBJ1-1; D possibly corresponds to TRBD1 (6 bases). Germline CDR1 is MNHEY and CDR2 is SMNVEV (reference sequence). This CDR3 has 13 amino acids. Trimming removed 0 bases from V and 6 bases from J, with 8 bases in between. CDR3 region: CASSLSQGAEAFF. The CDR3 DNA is TGTGCCAGCAGTTTATCACAGGGCGCTGAAGCTTTCTTT.

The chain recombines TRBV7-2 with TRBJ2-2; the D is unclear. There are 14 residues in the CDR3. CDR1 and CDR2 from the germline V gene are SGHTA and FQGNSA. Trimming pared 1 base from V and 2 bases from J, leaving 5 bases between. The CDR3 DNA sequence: TGTGCCAGCAGCTTAGATCTTAACACCGGGGAGCTGTTTTTT. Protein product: CASSLDLNTGELFF.

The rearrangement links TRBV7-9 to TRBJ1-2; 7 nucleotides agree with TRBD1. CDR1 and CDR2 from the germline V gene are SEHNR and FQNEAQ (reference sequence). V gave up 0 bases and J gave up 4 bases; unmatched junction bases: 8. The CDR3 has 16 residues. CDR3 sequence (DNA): TGTGCCAGCAGCTTAGCCGGGGGACAGAGGCTCTATGGCTACACCTTC. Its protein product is CASSLAGGQRLYGYTF.

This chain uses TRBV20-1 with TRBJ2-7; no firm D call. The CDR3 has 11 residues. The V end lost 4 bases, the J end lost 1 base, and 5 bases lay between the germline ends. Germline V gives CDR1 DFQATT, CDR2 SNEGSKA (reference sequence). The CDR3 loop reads CSATRSYEQYF. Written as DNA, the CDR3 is TGCAGTGCTACGCGATCCTACGAGCAGTACTTC.

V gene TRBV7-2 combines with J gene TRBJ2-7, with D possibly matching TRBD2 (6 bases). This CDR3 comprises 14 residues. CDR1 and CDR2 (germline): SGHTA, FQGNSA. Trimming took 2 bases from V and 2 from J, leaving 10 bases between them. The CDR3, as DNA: TGTGCCAGCAGCTTACAGGGAGGACCCTACGAGCAGTACTTC. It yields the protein CASSLQGGPYEQYF.

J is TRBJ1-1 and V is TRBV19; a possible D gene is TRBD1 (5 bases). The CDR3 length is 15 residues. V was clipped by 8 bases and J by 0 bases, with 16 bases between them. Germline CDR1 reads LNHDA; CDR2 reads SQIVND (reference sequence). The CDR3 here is CASETGGKMNTEAFF. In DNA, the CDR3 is TGTGCCAGTGAAACCGGGGGAAAAATGAACACTGAAGCTTTCTTT.